This paragraph reports one TCR beta chain. Its antigen is currently unknown. This sample stems from a study of OX40 agonist ivuxolimab in advanced cancers. Study-wide background: Patients received intravenous ivuxolimab every 2 weeks at 0.01 to 10 mg/kg. Partial responses were achieved by three patients, of whom one had hepatocellular carcinoma and two had cutaneous melanoma.

Some clones are missing from TCRdb's copy, which holds only in-frame ones; the method was immunoSEQ multiplex PCR. This table has tens of thousands of clones, about 94% appearing once. This CDR3 is built from 16 residues. Germline V gene lookup returns CDR1 SGHVS and CDR2 FNYEAQ. Trimming took 0 bases from V and 1 from J, leaving 13 bases between them. Overall study findings and caveats: In general, CD8+ T cells held more expanded clones than CD4+ did, on average. Near-lowest levels of clonal expansion characterized partial responders at 0.1-3.0 mg/kg.

The receptor's source is an adult with an advanced solid tumor such as melanoma, head and neck, liver or kidney cancer. The chain uses TRBV7-6 and TRBJ2-7; no definite D call. Sequencing was performed on CD4+ or CD8+ T cells sorted from blood, taken in a trial of the OX40 agonist ivuxolimab. The DNA of the CDR3 is TGTGCCAGCAGCTTAGCGACCAGGACCGCGTCCTACGAGCAGTACTTC. Amino acid sequence: CASSLATRTASYEQYF.